The T cell receptor (beta chain) described here comes from a study of T cells in Graves' hyperthyroidism and ophthalmopathy. In this sample, this clonotype turned up a few times. Its antigen is unidentified. Study-level results: Appearing also in blood were most of the thyroid clonotypes expanded above 0.001.

V shed 2 bases and J shed 0 bases, with 17 bases lying between them. The length of the CDR3 is 17 residues. Per the germline V gene, CDR1 is SGHRS and CDR2 is YFSETQ. Researchers amplified the TCR beta CDR3 regions from RNA transcripts. Using the HTBI primer set, a first-round RT-PCR was run on the TCR CDR3. TCRdb fed the multiplex PCR reads into MiXCR, producing one record per CDR3 protein. The sample contains 550,000 to 650,000 distinct CDR3 sequences, over 11% of which appear only once. The sample of blood was obtained at first hyperthyroidism diagnosis (before any ophthalmopathy symptoms). The sample was blood. This chain links TRBV5-1 with TRBJ1-2, with D hard to call. This TCR came from a woman aged 25 to 45 with Graves' hyperthyroidism that later progressed to Graves' ophthalmopathy. The CDR3 region has the DNA TGCGCCAGCAGCTTTGACCCCCCCGTGGGAGCTAACTATGGCTACACCTTC. It specifies CASSFDPPVGANYGYTF.